Given below is one T cell receptor (beta chain) in context. The sample holds one count of this clone. There is no known antigen for this receptor. Base quality data are lacking; no much larger clone is found one base away. Healthy HIV-negative adults with no recently reported acute infections or vaccinations were included as donors. Every donor was a Caucasian adult residing in Nashville, Tennessee, USA. In the unsorted samples, some 100 million PBMCs were counted, and genomic DNA was extracted using the QIAamp DNA Blood Mini kit. Blood was collected by leukapheresis, and PBMCs were isolated by Ficoll-Histopaque density gradient centrifugation and then cryopreserved in liquid nitrogen vapor phase. V and J are truncated by 1 base and 1 base respectively, leaving an intervening sequence of 8 bases. CDR1 and CDR2 are drawn from the germline V gene: SQVTM, ANQGSEA. The CDR3 starts with the cysteine, ends with the phenylalanine, and has 14 residues. Here the CDR3 DNA is all that survives: 42 bases in frame from base 1.

These data are taken from a study of shared clonotypes between healthy human individuals (dated by TCRdb to the early 2020s). With respect to the entire study: Two women and three men aged 18 to 49 years were included in the cohort. Blood TCR repertoires of five healthy adults were deeply sequenced to estimate repertoire size and the extent of clonotype sharing between individuals. To increase sequencing depth and limit assay-specific biases, TCR repertoire library preparation and sequencing were carried out by different laboratories using diverse techniques. Between about 0.9 and 10 billion PBMCs per donor were obtained by leukapheresis. The paper's findings and limits, for the study overall: Based on pairwise subsampling, the degree of clonotype sharing among donors was expected to be affected by sequencing depth. Because the study included a small number of donors, the genetic and exposure-history diversity represented was limited. Sampling was limited to blood, and TCR repertoires in tissue likely differ from TCR repertoires in blood.

Using the deep immunoSEQ assay, TCR CDR3 regions were amplified from genomic DNA by multiplex PCR. Genomic DNA extracted from each cell subset was distributed evenly over all wells of several immunoSEQ 96-well plates, and each plate served as one replicate. For unsorted PBMC, roughly 270 ng genomic DNA, equal to approximately 30,000 T cell genomes, was loaded into each replicate PCR. Ten immunoSEQ deep assay plates were used to sequence unsorted PBMC genomic DNA. Purified libraries were quantified with a Qubit 3.0 fluorometer, sized on a Bioanalyzer 2100, and re-quantified with the KAPA Library Quantification kit. Every immunoSEQ 96-well plate was sequenced on a dedicated single-read 150-cycle Illumina NextSeq 550 flow cell. The authors' analysis ran thus. Because only junctional sequences without quality scores were contained in the immunoSEQ output, filtering matching that applied to full-length reads could not be performed. To assign V/J genes and CDR3, sequences were annotated against IMGT germline references using PyIR, a Python wrapper for IgBLAST v1.9. Reads were filtered out if the reads had weak V/J assignments (E-value above 1e-6), no CDR3, stop codons, out-of-frame junctions, or ambiguous translated residues. V3J clonotypes were defined as sequences sharing an identical inferred V gene, J gene, and CDR3 amino acid sequence. Percentage overlap between repertoires was calculated by dividing the number of shared unique clonotypes by the size of the smaller repertoire. RTK rarefaction, the Chao1 estimator, and Recon v2.1 estimates of unobserved clonotypes were used to assess repertoire richness. As stored in TCRdb, this immuneACCESS dataset retains in-frame rearrangements with V and J assigned. A fraction of the clones does not appear; measured against another copy, unresolved V genes explain less than half of the discrepancy, and the remainder lacks a known reason. The DNA gave D and trimming, while V, J and clone size come from that table. The sample table records approximately 500,000 clones; roughly 80% of these occur just once. The ten largest clones capture about 12% of the sample.

Sample: PBMCs. Recombination linked TRBV29-1 to TRBJ2-1; a tentative D call is TRBD1 (6 bases match). The TCR was taken from a woman aged 40 to 50 in good health. Some clones in this sample may be carry-over from other donors' samples. The DNA sequence reads TGCAGCGTTGAAGGACAGGTATCCTACAATGAGCAGTTCTTC. Its translation is CSVEGQVSYNEQFF.